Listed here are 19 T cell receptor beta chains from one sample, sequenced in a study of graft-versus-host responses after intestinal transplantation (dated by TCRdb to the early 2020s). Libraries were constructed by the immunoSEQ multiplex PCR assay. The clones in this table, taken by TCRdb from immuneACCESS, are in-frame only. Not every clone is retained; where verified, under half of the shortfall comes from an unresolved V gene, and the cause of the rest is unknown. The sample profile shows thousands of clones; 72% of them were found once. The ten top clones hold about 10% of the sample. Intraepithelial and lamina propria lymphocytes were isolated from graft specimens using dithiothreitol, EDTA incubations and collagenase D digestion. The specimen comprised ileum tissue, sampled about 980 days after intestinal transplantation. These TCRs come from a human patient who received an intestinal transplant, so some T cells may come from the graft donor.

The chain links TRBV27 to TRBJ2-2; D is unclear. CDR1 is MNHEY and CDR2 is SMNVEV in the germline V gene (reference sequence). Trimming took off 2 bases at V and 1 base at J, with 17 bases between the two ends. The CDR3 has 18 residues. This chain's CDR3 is CASSLGPAPRQNTGELFF. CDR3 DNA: TGTGCCAGCAGTTTAGGCCCGGCCCCCAGACAGAACACCGGGGAGCTGTTTTTT.

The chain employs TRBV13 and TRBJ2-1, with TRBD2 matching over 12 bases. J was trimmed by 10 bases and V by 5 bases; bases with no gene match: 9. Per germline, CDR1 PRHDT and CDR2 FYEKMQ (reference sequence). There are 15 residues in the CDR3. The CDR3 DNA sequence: TGTGCCAGCAGCCCGCCTAGCGGGGGGGCCGGGGAGCAGTTCTTC. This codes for CASSPPSGGAGEQFF.

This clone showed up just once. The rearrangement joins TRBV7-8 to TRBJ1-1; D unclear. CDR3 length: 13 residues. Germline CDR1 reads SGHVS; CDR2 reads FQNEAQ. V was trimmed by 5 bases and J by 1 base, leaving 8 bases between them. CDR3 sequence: CASSRTGNTEAFF. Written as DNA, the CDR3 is TGTGCCAGCAGCCGGACGGGGAACACTGAAGCTTTCTTT. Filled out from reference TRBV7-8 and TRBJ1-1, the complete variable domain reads GAGVSQSPRYKVAKRGQDVALRCDPISGHVSLFWYQQALGQGPEFLTYFQNEAQLDKSGLPSDRFFAERPEGSVSTLKIQRTQQEDSAVYLCASSRTGNTEAFFGQGTRLTVV.

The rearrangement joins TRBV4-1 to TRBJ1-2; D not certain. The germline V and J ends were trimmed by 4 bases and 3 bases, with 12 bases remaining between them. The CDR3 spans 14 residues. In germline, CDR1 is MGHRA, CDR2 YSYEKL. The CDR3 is CASSPWRSDYGYTF. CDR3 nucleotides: TGCGCCAGCAGCCCCTGGCGTAGTGACTATGGCTACACCTTC.

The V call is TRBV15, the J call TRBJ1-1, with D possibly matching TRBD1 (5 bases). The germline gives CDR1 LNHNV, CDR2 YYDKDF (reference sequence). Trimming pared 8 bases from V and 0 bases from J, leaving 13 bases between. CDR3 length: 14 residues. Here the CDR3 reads CATSRDGLNTEAFF. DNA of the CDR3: TGTGCCACCTCTAGGGACGGTCTGAACACTGAAGCTTTCTTT.

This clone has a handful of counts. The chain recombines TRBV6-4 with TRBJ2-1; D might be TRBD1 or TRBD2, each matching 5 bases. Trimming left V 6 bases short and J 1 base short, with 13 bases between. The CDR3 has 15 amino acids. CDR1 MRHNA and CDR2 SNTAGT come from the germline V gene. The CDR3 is CASSDEGNSYNEQFF. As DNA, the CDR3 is TGTGCCAGCAGCGATGAGGGGAATTCCTACAATGAGCAGTTCTTC.

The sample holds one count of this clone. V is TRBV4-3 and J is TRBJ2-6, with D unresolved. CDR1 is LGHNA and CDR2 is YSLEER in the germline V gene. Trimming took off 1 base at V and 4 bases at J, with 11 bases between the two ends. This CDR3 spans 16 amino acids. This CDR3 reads CASSQALQVGANVLTF. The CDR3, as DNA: TGCGCCAGCAGCCAAGCTCTCCAGGTGGGGGCCAACGTCCTGACTTTC.

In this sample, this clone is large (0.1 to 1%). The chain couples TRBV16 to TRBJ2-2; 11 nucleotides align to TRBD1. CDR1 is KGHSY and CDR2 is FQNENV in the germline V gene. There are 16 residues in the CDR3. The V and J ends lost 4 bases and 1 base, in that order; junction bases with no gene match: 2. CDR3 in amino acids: CASSPGQGGNTGELFF. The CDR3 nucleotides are TGTGCCAGCAGCCCGGGACAGGGGGGGAACACCGGGGAGCTGTTTTTT.

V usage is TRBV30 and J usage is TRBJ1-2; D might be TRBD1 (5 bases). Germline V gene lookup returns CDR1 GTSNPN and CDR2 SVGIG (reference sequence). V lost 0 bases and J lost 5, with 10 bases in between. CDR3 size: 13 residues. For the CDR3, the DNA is TGTGCCTGGAGTGTGGGACGACCGTATGGCTACACCTTC. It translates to CAWSVGRPYGYTF.

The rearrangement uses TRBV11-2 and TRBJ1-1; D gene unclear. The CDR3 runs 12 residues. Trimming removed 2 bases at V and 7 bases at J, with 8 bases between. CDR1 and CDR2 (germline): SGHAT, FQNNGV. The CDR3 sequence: CASSLWGIEAFF. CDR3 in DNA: TGTGCCAGCAGCTTATGGGGAATTGAAGCTTTCTTT.

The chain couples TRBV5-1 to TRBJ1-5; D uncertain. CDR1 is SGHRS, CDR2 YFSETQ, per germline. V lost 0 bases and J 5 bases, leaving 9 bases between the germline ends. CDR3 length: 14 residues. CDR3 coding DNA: TGCGCCAGCAGCTTGGGGGAGGGATATCAGCCCCAGCATTTT. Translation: CASSLGEGYQPQHF. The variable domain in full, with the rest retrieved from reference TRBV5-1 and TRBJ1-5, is KAGVTQTPRYLIKTRGQQVTLSCSPISGHRSVSWYQQTPGQGLQFLFEYFSETQRNKGNFPGRFSGRQFSNSRSEMNVSTLELGDSALYLCASSLGEGYQPQHFGDGTRLSIL.

The CDR3 here is CAITGGDQYF. The CDR3 DNA is TGTGCCATCACTGGGGGGGACCAGTACTTC. This chain connects TRBV5-4 to TRBJ2-5, with 7 bases fitting TRBD2. Germline CDR1 SGHNT, CDR2 YYREEE (reference sequence). V dropped 9 bases and J dropped 10; count of bases not matched to a gene: 6. This CDR3 comprises 10 residues.

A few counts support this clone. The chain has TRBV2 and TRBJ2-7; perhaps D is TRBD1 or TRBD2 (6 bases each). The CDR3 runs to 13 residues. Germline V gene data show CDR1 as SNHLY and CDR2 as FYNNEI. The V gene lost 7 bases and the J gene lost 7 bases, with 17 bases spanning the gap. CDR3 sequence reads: CASTRGGILEQYF. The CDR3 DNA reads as TGTGCCAGCACCAGAGGGGGGATTCTAGAGCAGTACTTC.

CDR3 in amino acids: CAISPSLTSGESTDTQHF. DNA of the CDR3: TGTGCCATCAGTCCTTCTCTCACTAGCGGGGAAAGCACAGATACGCAGCATTTT. The chain is built from TRBV10-3 and TRBJ2-3; D is ambiguous. The DNA end is more similar to TRBJ1-5, so the J call may be wrong. This CDR3 has 18 residues. Germline V lookup: CDR1 ENHRY, CDR2 SYGVKD.

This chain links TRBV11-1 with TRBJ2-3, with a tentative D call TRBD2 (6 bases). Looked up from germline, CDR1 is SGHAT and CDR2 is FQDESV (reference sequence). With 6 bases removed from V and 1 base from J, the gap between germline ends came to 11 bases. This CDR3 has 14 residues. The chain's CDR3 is CASSRSGGTDTQYF. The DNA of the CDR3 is TGTGCCAGCAGTCGGTCGGGGGGCACAGATACGCAGTATTTT.

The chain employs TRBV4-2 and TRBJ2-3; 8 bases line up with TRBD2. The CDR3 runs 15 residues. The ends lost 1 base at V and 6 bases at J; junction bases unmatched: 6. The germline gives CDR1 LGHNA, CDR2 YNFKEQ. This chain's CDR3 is CASSQVGTSADTQYF. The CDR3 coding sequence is TGTGCCAGCAGCCAAGTTGGGACTAGTGCGGATACGCAGTATTTT.

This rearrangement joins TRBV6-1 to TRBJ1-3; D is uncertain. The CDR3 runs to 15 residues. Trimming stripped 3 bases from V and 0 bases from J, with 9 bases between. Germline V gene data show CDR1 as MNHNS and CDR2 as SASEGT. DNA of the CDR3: TGTGCCAGCAGTGAGACGTTATACTCTGGAAACACCATATATTTT. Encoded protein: CASSETLYSGNTIYF.

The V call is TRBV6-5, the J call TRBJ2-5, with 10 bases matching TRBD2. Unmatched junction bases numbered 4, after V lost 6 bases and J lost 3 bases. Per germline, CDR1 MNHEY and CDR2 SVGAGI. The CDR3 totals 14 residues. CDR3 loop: CASRPGLAKETQYF. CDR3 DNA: TGTGCCAGCAGACCGGGACTAGCGAAAGAGACCCAGTACTTC.

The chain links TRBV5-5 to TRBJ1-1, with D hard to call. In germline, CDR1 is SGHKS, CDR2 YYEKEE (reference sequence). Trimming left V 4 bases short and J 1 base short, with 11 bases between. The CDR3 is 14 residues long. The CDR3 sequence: CASSLNPGNTEAFF. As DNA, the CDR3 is TGTGCCAGCAGCCTTAATCCAGGGAACACTGAAGCTTTCTTT.